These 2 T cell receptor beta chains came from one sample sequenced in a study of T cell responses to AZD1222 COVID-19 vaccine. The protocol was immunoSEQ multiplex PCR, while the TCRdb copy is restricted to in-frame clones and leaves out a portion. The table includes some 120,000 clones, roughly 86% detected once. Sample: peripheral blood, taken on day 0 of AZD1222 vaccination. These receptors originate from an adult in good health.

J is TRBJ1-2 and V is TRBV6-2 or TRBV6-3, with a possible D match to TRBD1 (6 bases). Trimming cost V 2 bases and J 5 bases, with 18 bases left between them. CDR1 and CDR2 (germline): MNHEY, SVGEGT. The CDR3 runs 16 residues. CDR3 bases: TGTGCCAGCAGTTACCTGACGGGGGGCGGTGGTTATGGCTACACCTTC. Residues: CASSYLTGGGGYGYTF.

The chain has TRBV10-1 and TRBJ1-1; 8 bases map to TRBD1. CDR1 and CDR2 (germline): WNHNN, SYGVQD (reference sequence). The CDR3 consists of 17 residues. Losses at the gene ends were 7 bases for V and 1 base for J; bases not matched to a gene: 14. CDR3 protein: CASMGRTGRIGNTEAFF. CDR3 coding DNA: TGCGCCAGCATGGGACGGACAGGGCGAATTGGGAACACTGAAGCTTTCTTT.